This passage covers 22 T cell receptor beta chains from one sample sequenced in a study of OX40 agonist ivuxolimab in advanced cancers. Using immunoSEQ multiplex PCR, the repertoire was profiled, and TCRdb retains in-frame clones only, with some absent. The sample lists 35,000 to 50,000 clones, roughly 86% seen once, with about 13% in the top ten. Sequenced material: CD4+ or CD8+ T cells sorted from blood, taken in a trial of the OX40 agonist ivuxolimab. The receptors were gathered from an adult with an advanced solid tumor such as melanoma, head and neck, liver or kidney cancer.

CDR3 protein: CASRSLENRGRDYNEQFF. DNA for the CDR3: TGTGCAAGTCGCTCCCTAGAGAACAGGGGGCGAGACTACAATGAGCAGTTCTTC. The chain joins TRBV12-2 to TRBJ2-1; the listed D gene, TRBD1, was not tested against the DNA. TRBV12-2 is reported as a pseudogene. This CDR3 is built from 18 residues.

The CDR3, as DNA: TGCGCCAGCAGCCCGCGGACAGGGGCACCCTACGAGCAGTACTTC. Protein sequence: CASSPRTGAPYEQYF. The chain is built from TRBV4-3 and TRBJ2-7; 9 nucleotides match TRBD1. J gave up 2 bases and V 4 bases, and 6 bases lay outside the gene matches. The CDR3 spans 15 residues. Germline values: CDR1 LGHNA, CDR2 YSLEER.

The gene calls are TRBV6-5 and TRBJ2-3; no clear D. CDR1 is MNHEY and CDR2 is SVGAGI in the germline V gene. V lost 6 bases and J 4 bases, leaving 11 bases between the germline ends. The CDR3 runs 13 residues. CDR3 protein: CASSNSDPDTQYF. Here the CDR3 DNA reads TGTGCCAGCAGCAACTCGGACCCAGATACGCAGTATTTT.

This rearrangement joins TRBV18 to TRBJ1-4; D is ambiguous. V lost 2 bases, J lost 5 bases, and 9 bases lay in between. The CDR3 totals 14 residues. Germline V gene data show CDR1 as KGHSH and CDR2 as LQKENI. The CDR3 sequence is CASSPSPPNEKLFF. DNA of the CDR3: TGTGCCAGCTCACCATCCCCCCCGAATGAAAAACTGTTTTTT.

This clone occurred once. The chain couples TRBV5-6 to TRBJ2-5; D is ambiguous. Deletions cut 0 bases from V and 1 base from J, with 10 bases between. Germline-derived CDR1 and CDR2 are SGHDT and YYEEEE. The CDR3 extends over 15 amino acids. The CDR3 spells CASSLVLAGQETQYF. As DNA, the CDR3 is TGTGCCAGCAGCTTGGTCTTGGCAGGCCAAGAGACCCAGTACTTC.

This clone has just one count. The chain carries TRBV6-5 and TRBJ2-5, with 7 positions matching TRBD2. The CDR3 is 16 amino acids. CDR1 MNHEY and CDR2 SVGAGI come from the germline V gene. With 0 bases clipped from V and 4 bases from J, the junction kept 8 bases outside the gene matches. This CDR3 reads CASSYSTGGLAETQYF. Written as DNA, the CDR3 is TGTGCCAGCAGTTACTCGACGGGAGGCCTAGCAGAGACCCAGTACTTC.

The chain combines TRBV7-9 with TRBJ2-5; D unresolved. The CDR3 loop spans 13 amino acids. Trimming removed 8 bases at V and 7 bases at J, with 17 bases between. From germline, CDR1 is SEHNR and CDR2 FQNEAQ (reference sequence). CDR3: CASALEAVRTQYF. CDR3 nucleotides: TGTGCCAGCGCTCTTGAGGCCGTCCGGACCCAGTACTTC.

This rearrangement joins TRBV5-6 to TRBJ2-3; 9 positions agree with TRBD2. This CDR3 contains 16 residues. V was pared by 4 bases and J by 6 bases, with 12 bases of the junction left unmatched. CDR1 is SGHDT, CDR2 YYEEEE, per germline. Here the CDR3 reads CASSVKRRGGFDTQYF. The CDR3 region has the DNA TGTGCCAGCAGCGTCAAGAGGCGGGGGGGATTCGATACGCAGTATTTT.

This clone was detected only once. The rearrangement links TRBV28 to TRBJ2-4, with 9 nucleotides matching TRBD1. The CDR3 contains 14 residues. V gave up 2 bases and J gave up 9 bases; unmatched junction bases: 5. Germline V lookup: CDR1 MDHEN, CDR2 SYDVKM. The CDR3 loop reads CASSLKGQGIIQYF. The CDR3 DNA sequence: TGTGCCAGCAGTTTAAAGGGACAGGGTATCATTCAGTACTTC.

V is TRBV2 and J is TRBJ2-7; D not resolved. The V gene's germline CDR1 is SNHLY and CDR2 FYNNEI. The CDR3 consists of 15 residues. V lost 3 bases, J lost 3 bases, and 15 bases lay in between. The chain's CDR3 is CASSDRVRRDYEQYV. DNA for the CDR3: TGTGCCAGCAGTGATAGGGTTAGAAGGGACTACGAGCAGTACGTC.

The chain recombines TRBV28 with TRBJ2-5; D remains unclear. The germline V and J ends were trimmed by 6 bases and 5 bases, with 13 bases remaining between them. CDR3 length: 13 amino acids. Germline CDR1 reads MDHEN; CDR2 reads SYDVKM. CDR3 sequence (DNA): TGTGCCAGCAGCCTCACGGATTCGGAGACCCAGTACTTC. Residues: CASSLTDSETQYF.

The chain links TRBV28 to TRBJ1-4; D is undetermined. Germline V CDR1 and CDR2: MDHEN, SYDVKM. CDR3 length: 15 residues. V lost 0 bases, J lost 4 bases, and 9 bases lay in between. CDR3 DNA sequence: TGTGCCAGCAGTTTATGGGGCAGTATTAATGAAAAACTGTTTTTT. Translation gives CASSLWGSINEKLFF.

The CDR3 reads CASSLILSSGTSYNEQFF. The CDR3 DNA is TGTGCCAGCAGCTTAATATTATCTAGCGGGACGTCCTACAATGAGCAGTTCTTC. This chain links TRBV11-2 with TRBJ2-1; TRBD2 matches 9 bases. Germline V lookup: CDR1 SGHAT, CDR2 FQNNGV. The CDR3 length is 18 residues. V shed 2 bases and J 1 base; nucleotides not matched to a gene: 9.

V usage is TRBV6-1 and J usage is TRBJ1-1; TRBD1 agrees at 7 bases. The CDR3 loop spans 15 amino acids. The germline V gene encodes CDR1 MNHNS and CDR2 SASEGT. The trim removed 5 bases at V and 2 bases at J, leaving 8 bases unmatched. The CDR3 spells CASSLGQGVNTEAFF. CDR3 DNA: TGTGCCAGCAGTCTTGGTCAGGGGGTCAACACTGAAGCTTTCTTT.

Note on this clone: No conserved phenylalanine or tryptophan ends this CDR3, so it is likely a read error. This chain uses TRBV7-9 with TRBJ1-6; TRBD1 matches at 7 bases. The germline V gene has CDR1 SEHNR and CDR2 FQNEAQ (reference sequence). The CDR3 consists of 14 residues. The ends lost 1 base at V and 10 bases at J; junction bases unmatched: 4. The CDR3 is CASSLGQGMSPLHL. The CDR3, as DNA: TGTGCCAGCAGCTTAGGACAGGGAATGTCACCCCTCCACCTT.

The rearrangement uses TRBV4-1 and TRBJ1-5; no clear D. CDR1 is MGHRA, CDR2 YSYEKL, per germline. This CDR3 is 14 amino acids long. V shed 3 bases and J shed 1 base, with 7 bases lying between them. The CDR3: CASSQPGSNQPQHF. In DNA, the CDR3 is TGCGCCAGCAGCCAGCCGGGCAGCAATCAGCCCCAGCATTTT.

V and J are TRBV15 and TRBJ2-7; 8 nucleotides line up with TRBD1. Per the germline V gene, CDR1 is LNHNV and CDR2 is YYDKDF (reference sequence). This CDR3 is built from 16 residues. With 0 bases clipped from V and 3 bases from J, the junction kept 7 bases outside the gene matches. DNA of the CDR3: TGTGCCACCAGCAGAGATCCGGACAGGGAAGACTACGAGCAGTACTTC. Amino acids: CATSRDPDREDYEQYF. The entire variable domain, with the rest obtained from reference TRBV15 and TRBJ2-7, is as follows: DAMVIQNPRYQVTQFGKPVTLSCSQTLNHNVMYWYQQKSSQAPKLLFHYYDKDFNNEADTPDNFQSRRPNTSFCFLDIRSPGLGDTAMYLCATSRDPDREDYEQYFGPGTRLTVT.

The gene calls are TRBV19 and TRBJ1-5; D gene unclear. The CDR3 sequence is 13 residues long. Trimming stripped 0 bases from V and 1 base from J, with 1 base between. Germline V gene lookup returns CDR1 LNHDA and CDR2 SQIVND (reference sequence). The CDR3 nucleotides read TGTGCCAGTAGTATAGAGAGCAATCAGCCCCAGCATTTT. It is translated as CASSIESNQPQHF.

The chain employs TRBV7-6 and TRBJ2-7; 7 bases are shared with TRBD2. J was trimmed by 2 bases and V by 7 bases; bases with no gene match: 8. Germline lookup yields CDR1 SGHVS and CDR2 FNYEAQ. The CDR3 is 14 amino acids. This CDR3 is CASTQWGGAYEQYF. The CDR3 bases are TGTGCCAGCACCCAATGGGGGGGGGCCTACGAGCAGTACTTC.

The chain has TRBV6-5 and TRBJ1-2; D is unclear. V lost 0 bases and J 6 bases, leaving 14 bases between the germline ends. The V gene's germline CDR1 is MNHEY and CDR2 SVGAGI. The CDR3 is made up of 15 amino acids. The CDR3 protein is CASSYSSEDIDGYTF. CDR3 DNA sequence: TGTGCCAGCAGTTACTCCTCCGAGGATATCGATGGCTACACCTTC.

This chain uses TRBV2 with TRBJ2-7, with 9 bases fitting TRBD2. The CDR3 sequence is 17 residues long. Trimming removed 5 bases from V and 2 bases from J; junction bases left unmatched: 13. Germline lookup yields CDR1 SNHLY and CDR2 FYNNEI. CDR3 in DNA: TGTGCCAGCAGTCCTTTGTTACGCGGGGGGGCAACCTACGAGCAGTACTTC. This codes for CASSPLLRGGATYEQYF.

The chain joins TRBV6-5 to TRBJ2-7; no reliable D call. Trimming stripped 1 base from V and 2 bases from J, with 12 bases between. Germline-derived CDR1 and CDR2 are MNHEY and SVGAGI. This CDR3 is 15 amino acids long. The CDR3, as DNA: TGTGCCAGCAGTTACTTGATCACCGGAGCCTACGAGCAGTACTTC. This codes for CASSYLITGAYEQYF.